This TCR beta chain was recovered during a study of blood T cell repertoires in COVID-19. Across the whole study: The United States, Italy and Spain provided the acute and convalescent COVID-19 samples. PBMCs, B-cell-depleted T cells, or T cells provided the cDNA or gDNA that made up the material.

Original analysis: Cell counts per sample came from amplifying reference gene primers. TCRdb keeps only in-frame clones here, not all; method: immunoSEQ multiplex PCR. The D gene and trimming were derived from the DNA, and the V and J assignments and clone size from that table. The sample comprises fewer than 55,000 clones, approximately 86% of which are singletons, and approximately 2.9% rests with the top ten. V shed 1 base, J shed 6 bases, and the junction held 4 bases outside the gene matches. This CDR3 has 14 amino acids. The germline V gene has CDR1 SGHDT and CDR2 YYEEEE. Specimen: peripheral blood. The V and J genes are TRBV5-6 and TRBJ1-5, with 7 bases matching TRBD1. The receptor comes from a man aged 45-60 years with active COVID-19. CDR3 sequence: CASSLTGASQPQHF. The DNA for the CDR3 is TGTGCCAGCAGCTTGACAGGGGCTAGTCAGCCCCAGCATTTT.